A selection of T cell receptor beta chains follows, all from one sample in a study of OX40 agonist ivuxolimab in advanced cancers. Clones were read by immunoSEQ multiplex PCR, and TCRdb kept only the in-frame ones, dropping some. The data contain about 70,000 clones, around nine tenths of them singletons. Sequencing was performed on CD4+ or CD8+ T cells sorted from blood, taken in a trial of the OX40 agonist ivuxolimab. The receptors were gathered from an adult with an advanced solid tumor such as melanoma, head and neck, liver or kidney cancer. The CDR3 runs from the conserved cysteine through the conserved F or W. The order of the fields is D gene, clone size, J gene, V gene, CDR3 DNA, CDR3 protein. D genes are given only for firm matches. Not all rows give a size; the values are once, few, many and, for expanded clones, a class.

TRBD1 . TRBJ1-5 TRBV10-3 TGTGCCATCAGCGACAGGGGGACGGGGCCCCAGCATTTT CAISDRGTGPQHF
TRBD1 . TRBJ2-7 TRBV29-1 TGCAGCGTCGCCCGGACAGGGACCTACGAGCAGTACTTC CSVARTGTYEQYF
TRBD1 . TRBJ1-1 TRBV5-6 TGTGCCAGCACCCGACCGGGCAGGGGGTTGAACACTGAAGCTTTCTTT CASTRPGRGLNTEAFF
. few TRBJ2-2 TRBV30 TGTGCCTGCTCCCTGGGGAACACCGGGGAGCTGTTTTTT CACSLGNTGELFF
. . TRBJ2-1 TRBV4-3 TGCGCCAGCAGCCAAGCCGAGGGGTTCGAGCAGTTCTTC CASSQAEGFEQFF
TRBD2 . TRBJ2-1 TRBV5-4 TGTGCCAGCAGCTTGGGCGGGAGGGGTTACAATGAGCAGTTCTTC CASSLGGRGYNEQFF
. once TRBJ2-5 TRBV6-6 TGTGCCAGCACACTCCGGCGGGCGGGGAAAGAGACCCAGTACTTC CASTLRRAGKETQYF
. . TRBJ2-7 TRBV25-1 TGTGCCAGCAGTGAACCCGCCGGGACTGGCGAGCAGTACTTC CASSEPAGTGEQYF
. few TRBJ1-5 TRBV18 TGTGCCAGCTCACCACTAGGGGAACAGCCCCAGCATTTT CASSPLGEQPQHF
TRBD1 . TRBJ1-1 TRBV14 TGTGCCAGCAGCCGCCGCCGGGACAGGGTGAACACTGAAGCTTTCTTT CASSRRRDRVNTEAFF
. . TRBJ2-4 TRBV7-8 TGTGCCAGCAGCAGCAACGCAAACATTCAGTACTTC CASSSNANIQYF
TRBD2 . TRBJ2-5 TRBV5-4 TGTGCCAGCAGCTTGAGGGTAGCGGGCGGGACCGGGGAGACCCAGTACTTC CASSLRVAGGTGETQYF
. . TRBJ2-7 TRBV14 TGTGCCAGCAGCCGCCTGGCACGGGGGTACGAGCAGTACTTC CASSRLARGYEQYF
TRBD1 . TRBJ2-6 TRBV28 TGTGCCAGCAGTTCCGGGACAGGGCTATCTGGGGCCAACGTCCTGACTTTC CASSSGTGLSGANVLTF
. . TRBJ2-5 TRBV5-8 TGTGCCAGCAGCTTGGGAGAGAGGCAAGAGACCCAGTACTTC CASSLGERQETQYF
. . TRBJ1-1 TRBV4-3 TGCGCCAGCAGCCCTTACCCGGGAGGCTTAATCATGAACACTGAAGCTTTCTTT CASSPYPGGLIMNTEAFF
. . TRBJ1-1 TRBV5-4 TGTGCCAGCAGCTTGACAGAGAACACTGAAGCTTTCTTT CASSLTENTEAFF
. . TRBJ1-1 TRBV19 TGTGCCAGTAGTATAGTATCCGGGACTGAAGCTTTCTTT CASSIVSGTEAFF
. . TRBJ1-2 TRBV5-1 TGCGCCAGCGCGCAGCGCGACGGAAACTATGGCTACACCTTC CASAQRDGNYGYTF
. . TRBJ2-5 TRBV6-5 TGTGCCAGCAGTTACCGGGGGTGGGAGACCCAGTACTTC CASSYRGWETQYF
. . TRBJ2-6 TRBV7-8 TGTGCCAGCAGCAGAGGGGATTTCTCTGGGGCCAACGTCCTGACTTTC CASSRGDFSGANVLTF
TRBD1 . TRBJ2-7 TRBV5-6 TGTGCCAGCGCCCCGACAGGGCGCTCCTACGAGCAGTACTTC CASAPTGRSYEQYF
TRBD1 . TRBJ2-2 TRBV29-1 TGCAGCGCCGACCTGGGACAGGGAGGCGGGGAGCTGTTTTTT CSADLGQGGGELFF
TRBD1 . TRBJ2-1 TRBV6-1 TGTGCCAGCAGTGGTCCCGGGACAGGGGGCTACAATGAGCAGTTCTTC CASSGPGTGGYNEQFF
TRBD2 . TRBJ2-5 TRBV30 TGTGCCTGGAGTAAGGGAGGGCCTCAAGAGACCCAGTACTTC CAWSKGGPQETQYF
TRBD2 . TRBJ2-3 TRBV5-1 TGCGCCAGCAGCCTGAGCCGGACTAGCGGGGGCCTTCTGGATACGCAGTATTTT CASSLSRTSGGLLDTQYF
TRBD2 . TRBJ2-7 TRBV18 TGTGCCAGCTCAGGGACTAGCGGGAGCTACGAGCAGTACTTC CASSGTSGSYEQYF
. once TRBJ2-1 TRBV7-8 TGTGCCAGCAGTCCACCTCGGATGGGGGACAATGAGCAGTTCTTC CASSPPRMGDNEQFF
TRBD2 once TRBJ2-1 TRBV18 TGTGCCAGCTCACCAGGTCTGACTAGCGCGAACAATGAGCAGTTCTTC CASSPGLTSANNEQFF